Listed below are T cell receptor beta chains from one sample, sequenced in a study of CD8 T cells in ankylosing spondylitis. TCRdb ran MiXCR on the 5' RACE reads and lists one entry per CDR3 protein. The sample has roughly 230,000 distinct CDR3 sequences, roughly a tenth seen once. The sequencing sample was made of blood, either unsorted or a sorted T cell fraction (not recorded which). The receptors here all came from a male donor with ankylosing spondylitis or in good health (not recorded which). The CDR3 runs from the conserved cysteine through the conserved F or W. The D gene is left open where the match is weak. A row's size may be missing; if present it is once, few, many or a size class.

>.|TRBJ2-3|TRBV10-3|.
CAIGEALDTDTQYF
TGTGCCATCGGGGAGGCGCTCGACACAGATACGCAGTATTTT
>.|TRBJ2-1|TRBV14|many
CASSPLVGSNEQFF
TGTGCCAGCAGCCCTTTGGTGGGTAGCAATGAGCAGTTCTTC
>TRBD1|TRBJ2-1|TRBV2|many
CAGQGYNEQFF
TGTGCAGGACAGGGCTACAATGAGCAGTTCTTC
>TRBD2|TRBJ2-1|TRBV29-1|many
CSGLGTSGSSYNEQFF
TGCAGCGGCCTTGGGACTAGCGGGAGCTCCTACAATGAGCAGTTCTTC
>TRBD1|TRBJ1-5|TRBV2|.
CASRLSGTANQPQHF
TGTGCCAGCAGGCTATCCGGGACAGCGAATCAGCCCCAGCATTTT
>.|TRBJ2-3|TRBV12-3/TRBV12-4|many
CASSFRGTDTQYF
TGTGCCAGCAGTTTCCGGGGCACAGATACGCAGTATTTT
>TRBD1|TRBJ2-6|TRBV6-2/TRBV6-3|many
CASSYSTGTGGSTGANVLTF
TGTGCCAGCAGTTACTCGACGGGGACAGGGGGCTCGACTGGGGCCAACGTCCTGACTTTC
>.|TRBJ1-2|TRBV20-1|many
CSASQGLFGYTF
TGCAGTGCCTCGCAGGGATTGTTTGGCTACACCTTC
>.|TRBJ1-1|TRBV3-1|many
CASSQVTGHTEAFF
TGTGCCAGCAGCCAGGTTACAGGCCACACTGAAGCTTTCTTT
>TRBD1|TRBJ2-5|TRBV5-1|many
CASSPRTGGSGETQYF
TGCGCCAGCAGCCCCCGGACAGGGGGCTCTGGGGAGACCCAGTACTTC
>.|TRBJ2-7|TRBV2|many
CASNKGGFGYEQYF
TGTGCCAGCAATAAAGGGGGATTCGGCTACGAGCAGTACTTC
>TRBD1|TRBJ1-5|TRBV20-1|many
CSARGTGKQPQHF
TGCAGTGCTAGAGGGACAGGAAAGCAGCCCCAGCATTTT
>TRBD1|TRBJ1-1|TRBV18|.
CASCMDRGQRTEAFF
TGTGCCAGCTGTATGGACAGGGGGCAGAGGACTGAAGCTTTCTTT
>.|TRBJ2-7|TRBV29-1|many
CSALPGFSYEQYF
TGCAGCGCCCTTCCGGGCTTCTCCTACGAGCAGTACTTC
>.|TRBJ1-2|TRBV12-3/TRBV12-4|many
CASSSPGLSNYGYTF
TGTGCCAGCAGTTCCCCAGGACTGTCAAACTATGGCTACACCTTC
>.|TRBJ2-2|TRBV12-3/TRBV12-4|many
CASKWGGDTGELFF
TGTGCCAGCAAGTGGGGGGGCGATACCGGGGAGCTGTTTTTT
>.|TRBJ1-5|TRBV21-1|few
CAHPRINQPQHF
TGTGCCCATCCACGCATTAATCAGCCCCAGCATTTT
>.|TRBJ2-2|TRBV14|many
CASSPSVNGELFF
TGTGCCAGCAGCCCTTCGGTGAACGGGGAGCTGTTTTTT
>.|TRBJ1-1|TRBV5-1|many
CASSLGEDTEAFF
TGCGCCAGCAGCTTGGGAGAGGACACTGAAGCTTTCTTT
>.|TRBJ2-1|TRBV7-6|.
CASSPPVSGGNEQFF
TGTGCCAGCAGTCCCCCGGTGAGCGGCGGCAATGAGCAGTTCTTC
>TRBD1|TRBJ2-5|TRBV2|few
CASSPDRGEETQYF
TGTGCCAGCAGTCCGGACAGGGGTGAAGAGACCCAGTACTTC
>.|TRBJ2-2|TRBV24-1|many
CATSDPGTPALFF
TGTGCCACCAGTGACCCCGGGACACCGGCGCTGTTTTTT
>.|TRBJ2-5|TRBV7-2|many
CASSFPGLTETQYF
TGTGCCAGCAGCTTCCCCGGACTAACGGAGACCCAGTACTTC
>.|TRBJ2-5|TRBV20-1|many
CSAYLWGMETQYF
TGCAGTGCTTACTTGTGGGGGATGGAGACCCAGTACTTC
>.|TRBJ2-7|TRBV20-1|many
CSASRGYEQYF
TGCAGTGCTAGTAGGGGTTACGAGCAGTACTTC
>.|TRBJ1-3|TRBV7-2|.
CASSLLGGTGNTIYF
TGTGCCAGCAGCTTATTGGGGGGAACTGGAAACACCATATATTTT
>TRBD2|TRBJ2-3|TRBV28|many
CASSNGGVSTDTQYF
TGTGCCAGCAGTAACGGGGGGGTTAGCACAGATACGCAGTATTTT
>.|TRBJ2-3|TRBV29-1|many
CSVEIYPSTDTQYF
TGCAGCGTTGAAATATACCCTAGCACAGATACGCAGTATTTT
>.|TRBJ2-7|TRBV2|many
CASSEGWESSYEQYF
TGTGCCAGCAGTGAAGGGTGGGAAAGCTCCTACGAGCAGTACTTC
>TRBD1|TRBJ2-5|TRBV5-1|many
CASSLSSGGAETQYF
TGCGCCAGCAGCTTGTCGTCAGGGGGCGCGGAGACCCAGTACTTC
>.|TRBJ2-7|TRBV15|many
CATSRAGISHYEQYF
TGTGCCACCAGCAGAGCCGGGATCAGTCACTACGAGCAGTACTTC
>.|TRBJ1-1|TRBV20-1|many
CTVNTEAFF
TGCACCGTGAACACTGAAGCTTTCTTT
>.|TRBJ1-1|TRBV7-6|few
CASSLASGGHAEAFF
TGTGCCAGCAGCTTAGCTTCGGGGGGGCACGCTGAAGCTTTCTTT
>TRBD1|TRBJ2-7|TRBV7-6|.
CASSLKPPGQGTYEQYF
TGTGCCAGCAGCTTGAAACCGCCGGGACAGGGGACCTACGAGCAGTACTTC
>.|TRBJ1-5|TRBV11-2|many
CASSFSPSLDF
TGTGCCAGCAGCTTCTCCCCCAGTTTGGATTTT
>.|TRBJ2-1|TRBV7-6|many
CASSLAGPRDEQFF
TGTGCCAGCAGCTTAGCGGGGCCCCGGGATGAGCAGTTCTTC
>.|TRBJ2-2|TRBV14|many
CASSTQLTGELFF
TGTGCCAGCAGCACCCAATTGACCGGGGAGCTGTTTTTT
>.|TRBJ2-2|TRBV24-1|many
CATSELSGELFF
TGTGCCACCAGTGAATTGTCCGGGGAGCTGTTTTTT
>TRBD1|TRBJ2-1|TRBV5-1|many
CASSPGQGAEEQFF
TGCGCCAGCAGCCCTGGACAGGGGGCAGAAGAGCAGTTCTTC
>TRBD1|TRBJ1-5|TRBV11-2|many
CASSLGAPGQGVAQPQHF
TGTGCCAGCAGCTTAGGGGCACCGGGACAGGGGGTCGCACAGCCCCAGCATTTT